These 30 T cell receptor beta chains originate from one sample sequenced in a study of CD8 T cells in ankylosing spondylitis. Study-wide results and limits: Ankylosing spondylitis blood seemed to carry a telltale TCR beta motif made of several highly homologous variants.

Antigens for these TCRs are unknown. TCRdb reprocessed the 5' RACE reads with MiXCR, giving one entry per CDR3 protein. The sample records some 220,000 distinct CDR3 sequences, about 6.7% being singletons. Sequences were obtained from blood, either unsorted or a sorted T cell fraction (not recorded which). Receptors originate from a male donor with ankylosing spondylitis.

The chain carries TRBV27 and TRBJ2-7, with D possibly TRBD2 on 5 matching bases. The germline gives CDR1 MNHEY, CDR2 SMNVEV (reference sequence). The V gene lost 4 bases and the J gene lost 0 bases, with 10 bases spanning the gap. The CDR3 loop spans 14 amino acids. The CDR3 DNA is TGTGCCAGCAGTTCGCGGAGGAGCTCCTACGAGCAGTACTTC. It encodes CASSSRRSSYEQYF.

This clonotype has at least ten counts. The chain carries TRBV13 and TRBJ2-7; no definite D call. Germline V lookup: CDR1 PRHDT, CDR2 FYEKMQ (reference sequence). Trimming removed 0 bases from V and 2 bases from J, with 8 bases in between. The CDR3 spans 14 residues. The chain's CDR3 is CASSLGSNPYEQYF. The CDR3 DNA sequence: TGTGCCAGCAGCTTAGGATCGAATCCCTACGAGCAGTACTTC.

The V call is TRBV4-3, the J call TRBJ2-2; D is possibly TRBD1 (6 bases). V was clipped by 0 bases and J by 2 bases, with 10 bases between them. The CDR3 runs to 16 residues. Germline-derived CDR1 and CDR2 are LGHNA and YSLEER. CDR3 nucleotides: TGCGCCAGCAGCCAAGATACAGGGAAAAACACCGGGGAGCTGTTTTTT. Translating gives CASSQDTGKNTGELFF.

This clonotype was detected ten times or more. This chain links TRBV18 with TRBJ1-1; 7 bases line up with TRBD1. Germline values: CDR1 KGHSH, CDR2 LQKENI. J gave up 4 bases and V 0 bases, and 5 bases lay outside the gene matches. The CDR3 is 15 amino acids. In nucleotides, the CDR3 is TGTGCCAGCTCACCACCACAGGGGTCCCTCACTGAAGCTTTCTTT. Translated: CASSPPQGSLTEAFF.

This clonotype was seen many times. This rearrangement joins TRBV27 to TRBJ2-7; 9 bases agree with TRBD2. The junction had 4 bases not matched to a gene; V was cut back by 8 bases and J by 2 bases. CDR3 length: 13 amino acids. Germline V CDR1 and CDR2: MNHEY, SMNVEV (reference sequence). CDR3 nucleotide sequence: TGTGCCAGCCGGGCTAGCGGGACCTACGAGCAGTACTTC. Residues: CASRASGTYEQYF.

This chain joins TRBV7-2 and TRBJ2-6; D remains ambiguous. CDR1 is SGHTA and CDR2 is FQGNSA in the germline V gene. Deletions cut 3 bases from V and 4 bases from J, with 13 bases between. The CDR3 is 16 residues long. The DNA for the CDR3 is TGTGCCAGCAGCTTCCTAGGGTTCCAAGGGGCCAACGTCCTGACTTTC. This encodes CASSFLGFQGANVLTF.

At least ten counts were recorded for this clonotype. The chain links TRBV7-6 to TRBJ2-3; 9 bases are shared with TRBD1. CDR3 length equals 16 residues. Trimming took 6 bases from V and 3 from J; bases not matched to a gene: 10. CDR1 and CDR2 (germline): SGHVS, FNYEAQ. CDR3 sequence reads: CASRPTGGGGTDTQYF. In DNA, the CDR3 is TGTGCCAGCAGACCGACAGGGGGTGGAGGGACAGATACGCAGTATTTT.

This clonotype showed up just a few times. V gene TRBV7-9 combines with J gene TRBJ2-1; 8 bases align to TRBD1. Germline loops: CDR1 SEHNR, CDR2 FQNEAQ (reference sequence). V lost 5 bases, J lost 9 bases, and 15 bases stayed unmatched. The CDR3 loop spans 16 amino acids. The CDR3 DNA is TGTGCCAGCAGCCCCGCCTCCCAGGGGGCGCGAAGTGAGCAGTTCTTC. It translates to CASSPASQGARSEQFF.

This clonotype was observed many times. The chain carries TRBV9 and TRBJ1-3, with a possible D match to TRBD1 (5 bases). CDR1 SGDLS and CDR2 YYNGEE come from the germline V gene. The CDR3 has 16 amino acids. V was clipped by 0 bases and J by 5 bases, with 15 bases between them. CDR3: CASSVGGTGARNTIYF. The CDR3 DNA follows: TGTGCCAGCAGCGTAGGCGGCACAGGCGCTCGAAACACCATATATTTT.

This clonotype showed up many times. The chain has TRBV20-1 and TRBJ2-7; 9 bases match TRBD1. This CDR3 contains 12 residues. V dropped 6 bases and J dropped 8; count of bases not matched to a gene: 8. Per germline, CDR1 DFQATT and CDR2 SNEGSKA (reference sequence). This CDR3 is CSAGGGTGKQYF. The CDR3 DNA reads TGCAGTGCCGGTGGGGGGACAGGGAAGCAGTACTTC.

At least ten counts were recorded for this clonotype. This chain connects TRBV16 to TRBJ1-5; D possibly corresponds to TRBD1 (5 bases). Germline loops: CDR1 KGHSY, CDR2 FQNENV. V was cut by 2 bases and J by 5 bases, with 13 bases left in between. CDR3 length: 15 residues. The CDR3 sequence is CASSQGQGTHQPQHF. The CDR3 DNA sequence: TGTGCCAGCAGCCAAGGGCAGGGAACCCATCAGCCCCAGCATTTT.

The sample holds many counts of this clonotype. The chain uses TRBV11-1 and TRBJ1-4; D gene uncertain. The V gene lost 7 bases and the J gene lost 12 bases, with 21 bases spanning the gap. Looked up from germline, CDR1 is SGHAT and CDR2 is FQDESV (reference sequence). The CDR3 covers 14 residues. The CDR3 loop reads CASTGPGPFEELFF. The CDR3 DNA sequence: TGTGCCAGCACCGGCCCGGGTCCTTTCGAGGAACTGTTTTTT. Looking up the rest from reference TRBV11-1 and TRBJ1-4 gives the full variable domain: EAEVAQSPRYKITEKSQAVAFWCDPISGHATLYWYRQILGQGPELLVQFQDESVVDDSQLPKDRFSAERLKGVDSTLKIQPAELGDSAMYLCASTGPGPFEELFFGSGTQLSVL.

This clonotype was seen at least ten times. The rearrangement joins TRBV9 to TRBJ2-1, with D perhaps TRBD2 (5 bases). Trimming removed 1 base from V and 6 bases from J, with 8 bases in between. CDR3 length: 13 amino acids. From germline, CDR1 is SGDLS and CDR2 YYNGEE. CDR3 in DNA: TGTGCCAGCAGCGTACCCAGCGGCAATGAGCAGTTCTTC. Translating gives CASSVPSGNEQFF.

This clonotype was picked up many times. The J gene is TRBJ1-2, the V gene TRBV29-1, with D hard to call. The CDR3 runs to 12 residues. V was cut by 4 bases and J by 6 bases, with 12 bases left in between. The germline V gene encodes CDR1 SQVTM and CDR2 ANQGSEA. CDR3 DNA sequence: TGCAGCGTTGCCTGGAGGGTAGATGGCTACACCTTC. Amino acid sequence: CSVAWRVDGYTF. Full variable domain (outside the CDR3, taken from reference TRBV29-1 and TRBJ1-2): SAVISQKPSRDICQRGTSLTIQCQVDSQVTMMFWYRQQPGQSLTLIATANQGSEATYESGFVIDKFPISRPNLTFSTLTVSNMSPEDSSIYLCSVAWRVDGYTFGSGTRLTVV.

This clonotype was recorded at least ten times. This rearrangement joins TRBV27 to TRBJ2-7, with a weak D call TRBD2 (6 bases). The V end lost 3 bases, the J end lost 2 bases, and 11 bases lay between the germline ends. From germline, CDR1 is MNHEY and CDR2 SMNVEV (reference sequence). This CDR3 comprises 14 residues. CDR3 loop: CASSFSGPPYEQYF. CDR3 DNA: TGTGCCAGCAGTTTTAGCGGCCCCCCCTACGAGCAGTACTTC.

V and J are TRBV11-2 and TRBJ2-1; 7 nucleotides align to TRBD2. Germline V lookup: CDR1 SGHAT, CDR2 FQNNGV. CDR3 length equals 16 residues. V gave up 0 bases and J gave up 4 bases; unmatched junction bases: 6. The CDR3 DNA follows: TGTGCCAGCAGCTTAGATGTCCGCGGGGGATACAATGAGCAGTTCTTC. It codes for CASSLDVRGGYNEQFF.

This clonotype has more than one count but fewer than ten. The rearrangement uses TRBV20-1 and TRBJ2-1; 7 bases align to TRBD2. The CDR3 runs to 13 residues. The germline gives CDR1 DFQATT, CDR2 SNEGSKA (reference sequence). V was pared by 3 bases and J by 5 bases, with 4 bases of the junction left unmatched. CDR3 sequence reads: CSASPRGDNEQFF. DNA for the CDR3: TGCAGTGCTAGTCCCCGGGGGGACAATGAGCAGTTCTTC.

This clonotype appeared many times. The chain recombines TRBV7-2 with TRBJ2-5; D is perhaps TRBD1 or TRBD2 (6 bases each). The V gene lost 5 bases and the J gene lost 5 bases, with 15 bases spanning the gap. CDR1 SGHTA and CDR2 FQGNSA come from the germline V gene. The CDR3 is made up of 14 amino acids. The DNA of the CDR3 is TGTGCCAGCAGCATTGGGGGGCTTGTGGAGACCCAGTACTTC. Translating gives CASSIGGLVETQYF. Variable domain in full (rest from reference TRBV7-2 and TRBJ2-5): GAGVSQSPSNKVTEKGKDVELRCDPISGHTALYWYRQSLGQGLEFLIYFQGNSAPDKSGLPSDRFSAERTGGSVSTLTIQRTQQEDSAVYLCASSIGGLVETQYFGPGTRLLVL.

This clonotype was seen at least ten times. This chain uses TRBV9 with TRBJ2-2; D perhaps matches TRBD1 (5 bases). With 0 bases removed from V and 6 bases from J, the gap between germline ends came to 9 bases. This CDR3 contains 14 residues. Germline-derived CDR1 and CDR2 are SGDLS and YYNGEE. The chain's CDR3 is CASSVGQNPGELFF. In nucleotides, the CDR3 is TGTGCCAGCAGCGTAGGACAGAATCCCGGGGAGCTGTTTTTT.

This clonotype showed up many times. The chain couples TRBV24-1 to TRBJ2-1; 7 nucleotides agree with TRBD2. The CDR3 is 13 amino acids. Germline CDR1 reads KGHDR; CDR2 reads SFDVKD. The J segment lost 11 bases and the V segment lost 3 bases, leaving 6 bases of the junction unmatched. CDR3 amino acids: CATSDRLADQQFF. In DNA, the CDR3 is TGTGCCACCAGTGATCGTCTAGCGGATCAGCAGTTCTTC.

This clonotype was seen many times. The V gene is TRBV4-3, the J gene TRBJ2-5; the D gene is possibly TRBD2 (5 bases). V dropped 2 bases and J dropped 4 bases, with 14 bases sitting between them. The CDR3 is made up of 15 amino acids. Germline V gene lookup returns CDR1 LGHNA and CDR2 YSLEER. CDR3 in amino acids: CASSQQSGRGETQYF. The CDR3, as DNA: TGCGCCAGCAGCCAACAATCGGGGAGAGGAGAGACCCAGTACTTC.

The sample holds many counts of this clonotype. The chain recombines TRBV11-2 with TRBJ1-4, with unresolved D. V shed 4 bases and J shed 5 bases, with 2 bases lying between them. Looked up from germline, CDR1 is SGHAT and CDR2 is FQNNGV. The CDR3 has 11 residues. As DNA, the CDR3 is TGTGCCAGCAGCTCAAATGAAAAACTGTTTTTT. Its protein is CASSSNEKLFF.

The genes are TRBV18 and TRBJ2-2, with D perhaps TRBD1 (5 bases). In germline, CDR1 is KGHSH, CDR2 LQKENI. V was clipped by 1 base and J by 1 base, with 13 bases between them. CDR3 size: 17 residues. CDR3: CASSPQSRQLNTGELFF. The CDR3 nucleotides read TGTGCCAGCTCACCACAGTCTAGACAGCTGAACACCGGGGAGCTGTTTTTT.

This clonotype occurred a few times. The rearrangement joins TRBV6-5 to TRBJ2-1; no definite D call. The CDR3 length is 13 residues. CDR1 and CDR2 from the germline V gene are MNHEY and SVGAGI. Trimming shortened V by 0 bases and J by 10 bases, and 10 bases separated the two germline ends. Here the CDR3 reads CASSYSSSYEQFF. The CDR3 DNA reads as TGTGCCAGCAGTTACTCGTCCAGCTACGAGCAGTTCTTC.

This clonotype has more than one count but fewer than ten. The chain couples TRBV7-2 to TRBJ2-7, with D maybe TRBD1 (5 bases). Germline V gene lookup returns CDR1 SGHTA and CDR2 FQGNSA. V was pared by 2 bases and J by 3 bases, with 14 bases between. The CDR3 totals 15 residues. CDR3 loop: CASSLTSTGFYEQYF. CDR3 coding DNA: TGTGCCAGCAGCTTAACTTCCACAGGCTTCTACGAGCAGTACTTC.

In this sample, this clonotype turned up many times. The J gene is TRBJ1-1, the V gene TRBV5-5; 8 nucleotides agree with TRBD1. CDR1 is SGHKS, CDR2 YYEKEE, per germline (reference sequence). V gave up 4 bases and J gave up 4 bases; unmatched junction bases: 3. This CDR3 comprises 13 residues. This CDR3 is CASSGQGFTEAFF. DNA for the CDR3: TGTGCCAGCAGCGGACAGGGCTTCACTGAAGCTTTCTTT.

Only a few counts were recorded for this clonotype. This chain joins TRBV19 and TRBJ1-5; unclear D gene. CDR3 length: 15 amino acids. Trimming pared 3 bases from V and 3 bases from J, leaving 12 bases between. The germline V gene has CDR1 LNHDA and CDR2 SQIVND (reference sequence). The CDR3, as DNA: TGTGCCAGTAGTATCAATCGGGGTACCAATCAGCCCCAGCATTTT. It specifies CASSINRGTNQPQHF.

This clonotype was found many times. The CDR3 bases are TGCGCCAGCAGCTTGGAGACTACCTACAATGAGCAGTTCTTC. Amino acids: CASSLETTYNEQFF. The genes are TRBV5-1 and TRBJ2-1; D possibly corresponds to TRBD2 (5 bases). The germline V and J ends were trimmed by 0 bases and 2 bases, with 6 bases remaining between them. Per germline, CDR1 SGHRS and CDR2 YFSETQ. This CDR3 region has 14 residues.

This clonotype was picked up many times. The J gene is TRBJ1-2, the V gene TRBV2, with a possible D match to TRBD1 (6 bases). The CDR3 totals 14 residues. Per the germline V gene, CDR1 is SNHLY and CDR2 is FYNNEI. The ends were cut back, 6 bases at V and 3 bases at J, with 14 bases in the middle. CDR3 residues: CASSNRVKDYGYTF. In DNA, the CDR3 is TGTGCCAGCAGCAACAGGGTGAAAGACTATGGCTACACCTTC.

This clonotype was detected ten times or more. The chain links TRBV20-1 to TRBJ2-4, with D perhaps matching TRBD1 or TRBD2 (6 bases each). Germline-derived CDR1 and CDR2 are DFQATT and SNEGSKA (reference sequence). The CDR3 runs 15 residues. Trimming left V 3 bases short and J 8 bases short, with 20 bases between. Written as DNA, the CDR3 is TGCAGTGCTAGCGCACCTAGGGGGGTGTTATACATTCAGTACTTC. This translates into CSASAPRGVLYIQYF.